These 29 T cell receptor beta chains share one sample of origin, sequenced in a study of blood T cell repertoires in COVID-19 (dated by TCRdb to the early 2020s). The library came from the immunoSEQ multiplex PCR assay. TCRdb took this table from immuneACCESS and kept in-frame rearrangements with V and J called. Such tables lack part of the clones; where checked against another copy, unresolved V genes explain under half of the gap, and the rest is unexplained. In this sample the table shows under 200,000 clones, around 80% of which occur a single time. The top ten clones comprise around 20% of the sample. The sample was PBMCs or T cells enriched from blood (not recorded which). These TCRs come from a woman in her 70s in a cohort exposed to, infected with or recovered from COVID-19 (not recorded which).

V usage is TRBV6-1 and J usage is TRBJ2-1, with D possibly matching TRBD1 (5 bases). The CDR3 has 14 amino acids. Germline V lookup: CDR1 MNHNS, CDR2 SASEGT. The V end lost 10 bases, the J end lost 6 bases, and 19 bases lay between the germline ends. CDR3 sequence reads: CATSRGGVPNEQFF. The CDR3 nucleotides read TGTGCCACTAGTAGGGGCGGAGTCCCCAATGAGCAGTTCTTC.

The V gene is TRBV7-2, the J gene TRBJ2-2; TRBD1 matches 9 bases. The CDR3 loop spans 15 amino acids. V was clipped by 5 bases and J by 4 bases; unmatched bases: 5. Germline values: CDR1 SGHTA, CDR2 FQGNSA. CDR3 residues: CASSLGDRATGELFF. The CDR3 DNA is TGTGCCAGCAGCCTAGGGGACAGGGCCACCGGGGAGCTGTTTTTT.

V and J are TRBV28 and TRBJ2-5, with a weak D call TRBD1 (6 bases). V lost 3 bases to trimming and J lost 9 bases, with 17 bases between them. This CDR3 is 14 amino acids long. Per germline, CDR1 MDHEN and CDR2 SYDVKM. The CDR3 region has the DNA TGTGCCAGCAGTTTCCAGGGGCACCTGAATGCCCAGTACTTC. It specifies CASSFQGHLNAQYF.

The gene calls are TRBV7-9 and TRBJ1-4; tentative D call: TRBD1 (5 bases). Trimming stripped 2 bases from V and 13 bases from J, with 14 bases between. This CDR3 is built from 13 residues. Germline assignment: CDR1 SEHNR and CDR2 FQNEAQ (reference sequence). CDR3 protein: CASSLSEGRGLFF. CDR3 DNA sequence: TGTGCCAGCAGCTTATCCGAGGGGAGGGGACTGTTTTTT.

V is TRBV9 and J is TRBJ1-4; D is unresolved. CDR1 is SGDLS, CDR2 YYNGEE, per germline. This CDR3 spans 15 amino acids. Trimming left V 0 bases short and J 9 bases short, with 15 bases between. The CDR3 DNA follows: TGTGCCAGCAGCGTAGGCCCTACCCCCGGTAAAAAACTGTTTTTT. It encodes CASSVGPTPGKKLFF.

The CDR3 DNA reads as TGTGCCAGCAGTGGCCAGGCGAACACTGAAGCTTTCTTT. It encodes CASSGQANTEAFF. The chain couples TRBV2 to TRBJ1-1; unclear D gene. The germline V gene encodes CDR1 SNHLY and CDR2 FYNNEI. The germline V and J ends were trimmed by 4 bases and 1 base, with 7 bases remaining between them. The CDR3 consists of 13 residues.

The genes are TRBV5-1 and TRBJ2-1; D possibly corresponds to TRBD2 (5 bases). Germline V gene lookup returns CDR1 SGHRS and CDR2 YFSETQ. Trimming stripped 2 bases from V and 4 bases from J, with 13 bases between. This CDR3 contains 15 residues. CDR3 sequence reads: CASSFYGESYNEQFF. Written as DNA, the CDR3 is TGCGCCAGCAGCTTTTATGGGGAGTCGTACAATGAGCAGTTCTTC.

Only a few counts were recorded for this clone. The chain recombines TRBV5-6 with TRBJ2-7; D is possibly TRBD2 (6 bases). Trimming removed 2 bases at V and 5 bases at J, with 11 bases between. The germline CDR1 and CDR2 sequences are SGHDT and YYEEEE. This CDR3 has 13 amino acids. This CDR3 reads CASSFGEVNEQYF. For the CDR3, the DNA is TGTGCCAGCAGCTTCGGGGAGGTTAACGAGCAGTACTTC.

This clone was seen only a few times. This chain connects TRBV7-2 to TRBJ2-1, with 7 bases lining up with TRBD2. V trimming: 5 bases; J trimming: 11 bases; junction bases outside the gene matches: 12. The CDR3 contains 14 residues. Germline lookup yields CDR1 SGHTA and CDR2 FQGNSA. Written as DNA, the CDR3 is TGTGCCAGCAGCCCGGGACTATCCACAATGAAGCAGTTCTTC. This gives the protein CASSPGLSTMKQFF.

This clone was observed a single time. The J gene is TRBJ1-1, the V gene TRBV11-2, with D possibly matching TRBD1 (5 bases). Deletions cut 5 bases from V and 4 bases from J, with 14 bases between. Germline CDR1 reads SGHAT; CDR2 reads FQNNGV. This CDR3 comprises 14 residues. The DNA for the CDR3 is TGTGCCAGCAGCCGTTTTGGGGGAGGCACTGAAGCTTTCTTT. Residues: CASSRFGGGTEAFF.

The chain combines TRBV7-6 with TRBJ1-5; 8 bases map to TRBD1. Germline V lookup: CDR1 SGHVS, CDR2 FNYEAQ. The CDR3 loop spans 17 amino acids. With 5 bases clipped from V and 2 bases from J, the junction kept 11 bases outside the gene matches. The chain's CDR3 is CASSPGVGQGGNQPQHF. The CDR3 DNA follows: TGTGCCAGCAGCCCCGGCGTTGGACAGGGTGGCAATCAGCCCCAGCATTTT.

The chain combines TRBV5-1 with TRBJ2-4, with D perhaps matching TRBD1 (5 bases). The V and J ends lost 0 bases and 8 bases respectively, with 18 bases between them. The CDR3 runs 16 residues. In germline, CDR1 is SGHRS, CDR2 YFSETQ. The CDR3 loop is CASSLAPRGSGDIQYF. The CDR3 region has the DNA TGCGCCAGCAGCTTGGCTCCAAGGGGAAGTGGAGACATTCAGTACTTC.

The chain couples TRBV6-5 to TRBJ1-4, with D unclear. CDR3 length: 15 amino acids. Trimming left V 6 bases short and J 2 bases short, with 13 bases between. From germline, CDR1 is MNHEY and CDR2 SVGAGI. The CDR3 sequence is CASRITRATNEKLFF. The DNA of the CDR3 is TGTGCCAGCAGGATAACTAGGGCTACTAATGAAAAACTGTTTTTT.

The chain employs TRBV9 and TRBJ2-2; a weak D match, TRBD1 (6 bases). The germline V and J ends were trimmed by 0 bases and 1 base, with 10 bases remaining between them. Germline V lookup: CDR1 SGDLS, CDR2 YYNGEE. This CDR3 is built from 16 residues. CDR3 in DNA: TGTGCCAGCAGCGTAGGGTCGGGACAGAACACCGGGGAGCTGTTTTTT. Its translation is CASSVGSGQNTGELFF.

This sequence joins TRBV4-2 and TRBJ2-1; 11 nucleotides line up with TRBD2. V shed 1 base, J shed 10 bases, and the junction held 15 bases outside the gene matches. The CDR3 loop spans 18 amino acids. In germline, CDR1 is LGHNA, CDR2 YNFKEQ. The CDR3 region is CASSQAGSGRAAVGEQFF. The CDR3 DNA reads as TGTGCCAGCAGCCAAGCGGGTAGCGGGAGGGCCGCGGTGGGAGAGCAGTTCTTC.

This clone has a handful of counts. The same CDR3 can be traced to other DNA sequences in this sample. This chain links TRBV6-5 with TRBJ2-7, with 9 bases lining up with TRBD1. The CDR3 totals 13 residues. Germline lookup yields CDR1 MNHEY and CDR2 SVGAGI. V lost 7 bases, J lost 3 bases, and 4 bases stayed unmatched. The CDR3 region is CASTGTGLYEQYF. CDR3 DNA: TGTGCCAGCACTGGGACAGGGCTCTACGAGCAGTACTTC.

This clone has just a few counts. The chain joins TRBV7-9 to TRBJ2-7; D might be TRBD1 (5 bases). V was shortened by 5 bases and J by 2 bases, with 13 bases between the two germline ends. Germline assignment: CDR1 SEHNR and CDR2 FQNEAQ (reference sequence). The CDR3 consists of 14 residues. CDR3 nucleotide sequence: TGTGCCAGCAGCCTCTCGCAGGGCGCCTACGAGCAGTACTTC. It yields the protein CASSLSQGAYEQYF.

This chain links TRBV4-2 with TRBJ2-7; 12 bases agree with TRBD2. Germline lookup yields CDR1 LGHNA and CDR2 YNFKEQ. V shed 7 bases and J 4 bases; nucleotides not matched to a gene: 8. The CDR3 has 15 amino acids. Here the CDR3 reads CASTVGLAGIYEQYF. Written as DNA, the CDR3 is TGTGCCAGCACCGTCGGACTAGCGGGAATATACGAGCAGTACTTC.

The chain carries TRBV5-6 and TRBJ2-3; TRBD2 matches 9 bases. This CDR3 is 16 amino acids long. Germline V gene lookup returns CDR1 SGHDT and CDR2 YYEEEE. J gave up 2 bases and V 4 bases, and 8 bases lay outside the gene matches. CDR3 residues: CASSHTRGGLTDTQYF. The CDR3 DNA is TGTGCCAGCAGCCACACGCGGGGGGGACTCACAGATACGCAGTATTTT.

The CDR3 is CASSIGSYEQYF. The CDR3 nucleotides are TGTGCCAGTTCCATCGGGTCCTACGAGCAGTACTTC. V is TRBV6-5 and J is TRBJ2-7; no firm D call. Germline loops: CDR1 MNHEY, CDR2 SVGAGI. Trimming removed 9 bases from V and 1 base from J, with 10 bases in between. The CDR3 contains 12 residues.

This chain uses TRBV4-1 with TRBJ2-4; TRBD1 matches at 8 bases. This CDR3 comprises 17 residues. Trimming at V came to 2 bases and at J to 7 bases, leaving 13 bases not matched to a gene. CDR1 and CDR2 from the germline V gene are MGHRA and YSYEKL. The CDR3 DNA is TGCGCCAGCAGCCAAATCCTCAGGGGGCGAGGGGGGAACATTCAGTACTTC. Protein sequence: CASSQILRGRGGNIQYF.

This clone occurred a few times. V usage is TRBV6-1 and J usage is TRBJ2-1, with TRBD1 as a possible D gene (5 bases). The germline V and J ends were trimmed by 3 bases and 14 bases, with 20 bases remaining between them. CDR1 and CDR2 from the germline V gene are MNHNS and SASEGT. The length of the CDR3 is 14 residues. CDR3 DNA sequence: TGTGCCAGCAGTGAGGGGCCAAGGATAGGTTTGGAGTTCTTC. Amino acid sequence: CASSEGPRIGLEFF.

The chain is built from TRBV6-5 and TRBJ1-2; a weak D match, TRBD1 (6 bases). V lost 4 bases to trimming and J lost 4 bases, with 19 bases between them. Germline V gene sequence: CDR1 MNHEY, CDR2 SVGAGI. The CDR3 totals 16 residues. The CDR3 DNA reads TGTGCCAGCAGTTCGCGCCGGGACACAGGCTTCTATGGCTACACCTTC. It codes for CASSSRRDTGFYGYTF.

As DNA, the CDR3 is TGCGCCAGCAGCGGTACCGGGACAGGAGAGACCCAGTACTTC. Protein product: CASSGTGTGETQYF. The V and J genes are TRBV5-1 and TRBJ2-5, with TRBD1 matching 8 bases. The CDR3 is 14 amino acids. V lost 4 bases and J lost 4; bases outside the gene matches: 6. Germline V gives CDR1 SGHRS, CDR2 YFSETQ.

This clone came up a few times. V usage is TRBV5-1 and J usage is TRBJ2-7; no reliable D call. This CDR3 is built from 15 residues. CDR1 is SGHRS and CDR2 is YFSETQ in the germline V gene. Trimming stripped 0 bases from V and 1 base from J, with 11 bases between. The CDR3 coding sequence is TGCGCCAGCAGCTTGGATGGCAGGTCGTCCTACGAGCAGTACTTC. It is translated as CASSLDGRSSYEQYF.

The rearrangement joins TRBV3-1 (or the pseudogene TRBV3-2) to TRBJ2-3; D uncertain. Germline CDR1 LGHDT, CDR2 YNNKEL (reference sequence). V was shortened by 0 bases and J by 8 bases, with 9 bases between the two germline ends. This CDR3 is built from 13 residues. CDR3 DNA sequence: TGTGCCAGCAGCCAAGACACGGCAGGTACGCAGTATTTT. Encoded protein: CASSQDTAGTQYF.

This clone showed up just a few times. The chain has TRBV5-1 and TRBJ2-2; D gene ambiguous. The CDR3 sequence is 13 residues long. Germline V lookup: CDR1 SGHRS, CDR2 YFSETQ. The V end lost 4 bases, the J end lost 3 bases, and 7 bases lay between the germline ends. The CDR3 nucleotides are TGCGCCAGCAGCCCCCAGTACACCGGGGAGCTGTTTTTT. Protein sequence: CASSPQYTGELFF.

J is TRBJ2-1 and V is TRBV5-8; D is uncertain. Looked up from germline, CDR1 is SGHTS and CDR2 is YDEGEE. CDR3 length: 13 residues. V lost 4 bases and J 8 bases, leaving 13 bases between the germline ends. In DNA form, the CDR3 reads TGTGCCAGCAGCCGCCTACCGCAGGATGAGCAGTTCTTC. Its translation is CASSRLPQDEQFF.

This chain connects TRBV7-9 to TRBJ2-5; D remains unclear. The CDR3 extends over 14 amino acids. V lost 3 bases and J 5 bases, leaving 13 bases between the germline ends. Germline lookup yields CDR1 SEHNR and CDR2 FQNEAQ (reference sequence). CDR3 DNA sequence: TGTGCCAGCAGCTTTCCCGCGGCATCGGAGACCCAGTACTTC. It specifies CASSFPAASETQYF.